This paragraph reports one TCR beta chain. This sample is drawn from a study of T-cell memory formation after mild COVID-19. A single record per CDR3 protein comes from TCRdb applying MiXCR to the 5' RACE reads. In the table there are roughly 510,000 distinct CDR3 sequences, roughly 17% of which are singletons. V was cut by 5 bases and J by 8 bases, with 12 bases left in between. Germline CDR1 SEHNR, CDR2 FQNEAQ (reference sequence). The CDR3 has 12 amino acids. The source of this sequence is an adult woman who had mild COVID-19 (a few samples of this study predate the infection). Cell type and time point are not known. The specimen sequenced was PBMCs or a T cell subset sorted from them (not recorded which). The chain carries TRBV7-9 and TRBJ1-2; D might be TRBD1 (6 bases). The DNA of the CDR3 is TGTGCCAGCAGCGGTCGGACAGCAGGCTACACCTTC. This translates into CASSGRTAGYTF.